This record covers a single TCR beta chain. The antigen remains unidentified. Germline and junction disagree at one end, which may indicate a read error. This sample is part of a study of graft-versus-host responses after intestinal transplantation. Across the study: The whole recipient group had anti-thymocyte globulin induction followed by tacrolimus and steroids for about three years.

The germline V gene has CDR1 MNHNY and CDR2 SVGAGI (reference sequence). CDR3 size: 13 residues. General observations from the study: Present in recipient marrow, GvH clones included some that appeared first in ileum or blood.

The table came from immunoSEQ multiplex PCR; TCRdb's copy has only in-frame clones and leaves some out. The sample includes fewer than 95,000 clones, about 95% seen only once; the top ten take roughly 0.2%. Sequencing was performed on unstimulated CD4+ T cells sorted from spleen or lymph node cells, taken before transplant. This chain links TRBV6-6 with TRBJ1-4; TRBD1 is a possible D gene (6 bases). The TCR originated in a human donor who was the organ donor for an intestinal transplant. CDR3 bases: TGCGCTGTGGGAGACGGGGGCAATGAAAAACTGTTTTTT. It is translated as CAVGDGGNEKLFF.